Reported below is one T cell receptor beta chain. The target antigen is unknown. CDR1 is SGDLS and CDR2 is YYNGEE in the germline V gene. V lost 0 bases, J lost 2 bases, and 9 bases lay in between. This CDR3 contains 14 residues. The method was immunoSEQ multiplex PCR; TCRdb's version includes in-frame clones alone and lacks a portion of them. Of 200,000 to 300,000 clones listed, around 86% were seen once; the top ten hold over 0.95%. The sample originates from a study of cytomegalovirus exposure and HLA in healthy donors. Findings and caveats of the study: It was fewer than 200 TCR beta chains that were listed as cytomegalovirus-associated.

Material: PBMCs. The sequence was collected from a woman in her twenties or thirties in good health and CMV-seropositive. This chain uses TRBV9 with TRBJ2-7; D might be TRBD1 (5 bases). The CDR3 region is CASSVGQGPYEQYF. The CDR3 DNA reads as TGTGCCAGCAGCGTAGGGCAGGGTCCCTACGAGCAGTACTTC.